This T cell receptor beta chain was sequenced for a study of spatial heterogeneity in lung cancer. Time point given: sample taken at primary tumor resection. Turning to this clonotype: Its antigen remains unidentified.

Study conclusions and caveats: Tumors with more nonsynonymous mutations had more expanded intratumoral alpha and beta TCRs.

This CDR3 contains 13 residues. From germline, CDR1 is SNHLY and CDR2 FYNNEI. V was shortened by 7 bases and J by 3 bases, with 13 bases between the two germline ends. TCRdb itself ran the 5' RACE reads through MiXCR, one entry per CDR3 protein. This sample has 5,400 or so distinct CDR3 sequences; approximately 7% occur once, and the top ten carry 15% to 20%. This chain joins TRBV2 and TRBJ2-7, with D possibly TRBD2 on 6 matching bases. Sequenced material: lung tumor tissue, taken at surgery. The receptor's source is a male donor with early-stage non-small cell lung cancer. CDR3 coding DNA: TGTGCCAGCACCGGGGGTACTAGCTACGAGCAGTACTTC. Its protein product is CASTGGTSYEQYF. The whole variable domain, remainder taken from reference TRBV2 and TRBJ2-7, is EPEVTQTPSHQVTQMGQEVILRCVPISNHLYFYWYRQILGQKVEFLVSFYNNEISEKSEIFDDQFSVERPDGSNFTLKIRSTKLEDSAMYFCASTGGTSYEQYFGPGTRLTVT.